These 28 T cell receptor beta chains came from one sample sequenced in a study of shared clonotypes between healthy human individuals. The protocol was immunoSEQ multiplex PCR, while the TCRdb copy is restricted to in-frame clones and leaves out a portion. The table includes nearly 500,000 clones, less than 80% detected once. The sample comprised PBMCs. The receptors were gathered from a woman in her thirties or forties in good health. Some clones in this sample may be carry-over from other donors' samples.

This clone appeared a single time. CDR3 DNA sequence: TGTGCCAGCGACGTAGGGGTTGAAGCTTTCTTT. It specifies CASDVGVEAFF. This sequence joins TRBV7-9 and TRBJ1-1; the D gene is possibly TRBD1 (5 bases). V lost 8 bases and J lost 7, with 11 bases in between. The germline CDR1 and CDR2 sequences are SEHNR and FQNEAQ (reference sequence). This CDR3 has 11 amino acids.

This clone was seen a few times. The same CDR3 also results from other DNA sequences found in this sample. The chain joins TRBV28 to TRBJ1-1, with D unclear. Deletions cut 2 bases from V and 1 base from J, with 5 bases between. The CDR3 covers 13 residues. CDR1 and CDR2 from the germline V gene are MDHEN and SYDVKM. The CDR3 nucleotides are TGTGCCAGCAGTTTAGCCAGGAACACTGAAGCTTTCTTT. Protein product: CASSLARNTEAFF.

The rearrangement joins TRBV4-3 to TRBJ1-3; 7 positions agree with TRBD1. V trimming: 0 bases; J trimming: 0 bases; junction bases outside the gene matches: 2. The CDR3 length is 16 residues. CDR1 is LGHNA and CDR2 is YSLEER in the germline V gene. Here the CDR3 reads CASSQDGTVSGNTIYF. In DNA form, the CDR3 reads TGCGCCAGCAGCCAAGACGGGACAGTCTCTGGAAACACCATATATTTT.

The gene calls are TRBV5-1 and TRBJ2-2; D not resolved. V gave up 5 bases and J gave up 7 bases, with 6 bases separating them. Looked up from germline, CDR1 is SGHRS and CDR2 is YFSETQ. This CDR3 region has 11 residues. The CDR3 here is CASRVRGELFF. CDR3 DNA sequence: TGCGCCAGCAGGGTCCGCGGGGAGCTGTTTTTT.

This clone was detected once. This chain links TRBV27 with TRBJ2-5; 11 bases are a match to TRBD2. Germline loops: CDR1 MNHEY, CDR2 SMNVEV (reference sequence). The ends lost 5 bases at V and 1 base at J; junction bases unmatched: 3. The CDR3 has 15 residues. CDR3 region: CASSRLAGIQETQYF. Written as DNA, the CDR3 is TGTGCCAGCAGTCGACTAGCGGGAATCCAAGAGACCCAGTACTTC.

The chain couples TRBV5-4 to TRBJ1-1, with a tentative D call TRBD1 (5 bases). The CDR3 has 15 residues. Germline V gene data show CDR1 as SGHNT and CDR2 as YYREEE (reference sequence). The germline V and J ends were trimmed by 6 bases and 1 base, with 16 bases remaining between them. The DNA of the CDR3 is TGTGCCAGCATCCACCGGCGGGACGGGAACACTGAAGCTTTCTTT. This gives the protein CASIHRRDGNTEAFF.

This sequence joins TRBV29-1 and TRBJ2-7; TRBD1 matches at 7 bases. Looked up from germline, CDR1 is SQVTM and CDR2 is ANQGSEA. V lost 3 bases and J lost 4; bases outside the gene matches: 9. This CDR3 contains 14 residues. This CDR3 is CSVDPTGEFYEQYF. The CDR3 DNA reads TGCAGCGTTGACCCCACAGGGGAGTTTTACGAGCAGTACTTC.

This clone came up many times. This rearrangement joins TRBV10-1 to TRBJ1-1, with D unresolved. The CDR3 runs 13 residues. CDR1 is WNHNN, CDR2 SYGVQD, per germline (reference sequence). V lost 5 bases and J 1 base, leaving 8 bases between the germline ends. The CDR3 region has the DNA TGCGCCAGCAGTCCTTATCAGAACACTGAAGCTTTCTTT. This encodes CASSPYQNTEAFF.

The CDR3 DNA follows: TGTGCCAGCAGATTTATCGGGACAGGGGGGGGTTGGCATCAGCCCCAGCATTTT. Translated: CASRFIGTGGGWHQPQHF. The chain uses TRBV28 and TRBJ1-5; 11 bases match TRBD1. The V and J ends lost 6 bases and 5 bases, in that order; junction bases with no gene match: 15. The CDR3 consists of 18 residues. Germline V gives CDR1 MDHEN, CDR2 SYDVKM.

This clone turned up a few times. Written as DNA, the CDR3 is TGTGCCATTCCCGCGGACAGGGGGCTTAGCTCCTATAATTCACCCCTCCACTTT. It encodes CAIPADRGLSSYNSPLHF. This chain links TRBV28 with TRBJ1-6, with 11 bases aligning to TRBD1. J lost 0 bases, V lost 10 bases, and 11 bases had no gene match. In germline, CDR1 is MDHEN, CDR2 SYDVKM. The CDR3 spans 18 residues.

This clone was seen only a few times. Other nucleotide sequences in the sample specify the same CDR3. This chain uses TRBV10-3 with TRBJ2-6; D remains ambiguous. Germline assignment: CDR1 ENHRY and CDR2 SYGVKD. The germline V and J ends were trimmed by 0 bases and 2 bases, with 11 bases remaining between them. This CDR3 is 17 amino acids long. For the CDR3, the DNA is TGTGCCATCAGTGAGTCGCAAATGGGCACTGGGGCCAACGTCCTGACTTTC. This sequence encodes CAISESQMGTGANVLTF.

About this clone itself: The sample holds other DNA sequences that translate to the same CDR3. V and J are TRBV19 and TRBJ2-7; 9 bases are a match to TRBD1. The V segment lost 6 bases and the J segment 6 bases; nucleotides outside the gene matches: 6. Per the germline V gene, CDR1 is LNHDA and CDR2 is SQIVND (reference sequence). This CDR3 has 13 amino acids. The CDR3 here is CASSRDREGEQYF. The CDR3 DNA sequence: TGTGCCAGTAGCCGGGACAGGGAGGGCGAGCAGTACTTC.

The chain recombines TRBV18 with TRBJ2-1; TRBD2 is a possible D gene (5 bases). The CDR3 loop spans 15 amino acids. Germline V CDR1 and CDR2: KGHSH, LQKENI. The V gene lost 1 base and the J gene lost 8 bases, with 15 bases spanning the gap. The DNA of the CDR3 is TGTGCCAGCTCACCACTGCGGGCCTCGTCGGATGAGCAGTTCTTC. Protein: CASSPLRASSDEQFF.

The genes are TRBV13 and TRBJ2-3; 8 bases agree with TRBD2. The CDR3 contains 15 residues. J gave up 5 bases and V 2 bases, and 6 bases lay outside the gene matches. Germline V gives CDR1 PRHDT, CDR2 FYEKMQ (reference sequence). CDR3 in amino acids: CASSLRTSSEDTQYF. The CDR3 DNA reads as TGTGCCAGCAGCTTAAGGACTAGCAGTGAAGATACGCAGTATTTT.

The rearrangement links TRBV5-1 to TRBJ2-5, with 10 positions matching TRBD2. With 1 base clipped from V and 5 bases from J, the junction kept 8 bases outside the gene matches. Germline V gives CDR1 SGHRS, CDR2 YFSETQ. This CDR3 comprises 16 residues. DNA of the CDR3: TGCGCCAGCAGCTTGCAGAGCGGGAGGGACTTGGAGACCCAGTACTTC. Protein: CASSLQSGRDLETQYF.

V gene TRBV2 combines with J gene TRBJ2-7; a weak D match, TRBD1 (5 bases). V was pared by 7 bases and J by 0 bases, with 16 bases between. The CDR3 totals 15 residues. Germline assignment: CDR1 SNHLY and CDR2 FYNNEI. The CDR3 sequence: CASNDGRVSSYEQYF. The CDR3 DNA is TGTGCCAGCAACGATGGCAGGGTAAGCTCCTACGAGCAGTACTTC.

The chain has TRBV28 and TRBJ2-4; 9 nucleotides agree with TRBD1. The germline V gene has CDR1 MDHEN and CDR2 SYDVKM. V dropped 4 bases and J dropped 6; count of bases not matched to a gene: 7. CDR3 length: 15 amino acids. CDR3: CASSSPGTGTNIQYF. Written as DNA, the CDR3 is TGTGCCAGCAGTTCCCCCGGGACAGGGACAAACATTCAGTACTTC.

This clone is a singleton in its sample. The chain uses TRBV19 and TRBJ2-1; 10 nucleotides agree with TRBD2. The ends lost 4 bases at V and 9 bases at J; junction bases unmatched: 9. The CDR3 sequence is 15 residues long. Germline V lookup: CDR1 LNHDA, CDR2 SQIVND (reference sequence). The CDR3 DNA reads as TGTGCCAGTAGTAGGCCTAGCGGGAGTGGGGTTGAGCAGTTCTTC. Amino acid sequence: CASSRPSGSGVEQFF.

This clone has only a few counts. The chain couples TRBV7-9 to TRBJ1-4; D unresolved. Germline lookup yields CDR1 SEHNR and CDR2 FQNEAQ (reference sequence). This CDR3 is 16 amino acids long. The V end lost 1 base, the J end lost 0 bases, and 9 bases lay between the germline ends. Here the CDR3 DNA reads TGTGCCAGCAGCTTAGAAGCCAGAGCAACTAATGAAAAACTGTTTTTT. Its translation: CASSLEARATNEKLFF. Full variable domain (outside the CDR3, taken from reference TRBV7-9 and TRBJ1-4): DTGVSQNPRHKITKRGQNVTFRCDPISEHNRLYWYRQTLGQGPEFLTYFQNEAQLEKSRLLSDRFSAERPKGSFSTLEIQRTEQGDSAMYLCASSLEARATNEKLFFGSGTQLSVL.

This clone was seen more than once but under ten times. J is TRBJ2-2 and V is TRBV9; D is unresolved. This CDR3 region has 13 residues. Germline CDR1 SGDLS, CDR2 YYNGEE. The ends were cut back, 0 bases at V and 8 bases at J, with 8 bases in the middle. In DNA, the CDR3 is TGTGCCAGCAGCGTAGATCCGGAGGGGGAGCTGTTTTTT. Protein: CASSVDPEGELFF.

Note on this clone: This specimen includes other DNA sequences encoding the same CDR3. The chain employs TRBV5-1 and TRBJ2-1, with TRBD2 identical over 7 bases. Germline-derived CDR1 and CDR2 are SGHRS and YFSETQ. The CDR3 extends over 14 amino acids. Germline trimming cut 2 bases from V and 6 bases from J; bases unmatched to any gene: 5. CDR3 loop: CASSFGGSVNEQFF. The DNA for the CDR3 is TGCGCCAGCAGCTTTGGCGGGAGCGTCAATGAGCAGTTCTTC.

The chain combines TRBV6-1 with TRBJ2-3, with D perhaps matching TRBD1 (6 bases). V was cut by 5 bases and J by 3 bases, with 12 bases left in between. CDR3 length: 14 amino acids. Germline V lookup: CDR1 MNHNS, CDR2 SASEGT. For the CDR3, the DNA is TGTGCCAGCAGTCTTGGACAGCCAACAGATACGCAGTATTTT. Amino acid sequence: CASSLGQPTDTQYF.

This CDR3 is CASSKLGGGRYSNQPQHF. The CDR3 DNA sequence: TGTGCCAGCAGCAAACTAGGGGGCGGACGGTATAGCAATCAGCCCCAGCATTTT. The chain links TRBV21-1 to TRBJ1-5; TRBD1 is taken as the D call from the table, unchecked against the DNA. TRBV21-1 is deemed a pseudogene. CDR3 length: 18 residues.

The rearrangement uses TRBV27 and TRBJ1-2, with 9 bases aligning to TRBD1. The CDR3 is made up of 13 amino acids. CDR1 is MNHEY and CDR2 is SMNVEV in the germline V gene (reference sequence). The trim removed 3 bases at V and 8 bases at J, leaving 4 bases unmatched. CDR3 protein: CASSLGQGGGYTF. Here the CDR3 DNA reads TGTGCCAGCAGTTTGGGACAGGGTGGCGGCTACACCTTC.

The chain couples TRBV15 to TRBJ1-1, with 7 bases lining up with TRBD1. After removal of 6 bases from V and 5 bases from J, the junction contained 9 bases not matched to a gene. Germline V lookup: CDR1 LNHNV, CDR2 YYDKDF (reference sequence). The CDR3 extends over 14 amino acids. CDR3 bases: TGTGCCACCAGACTTGACAGGGTGGGGACTGAAGCTTTCTTT. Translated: CATRLDRVGTEAFF.

CDR3 in amino acids: CASSLSGGTEAFF. DNA of the CDR3: TGTGCCAGCAGCTTAAGTGGGGGGACTGAAGCTTTCTTT. This sequence joins TRBV7-2 and TRBJ1-1; a weak D match, TRBD1 (5 bases). V lost 2 bases to trimming and J lost 5 bases, with 9 bases between them. The germline V gene encodes CDR1 SGHTA and CDR2 FQGNSA. The CDR3 consists of 13 residues.

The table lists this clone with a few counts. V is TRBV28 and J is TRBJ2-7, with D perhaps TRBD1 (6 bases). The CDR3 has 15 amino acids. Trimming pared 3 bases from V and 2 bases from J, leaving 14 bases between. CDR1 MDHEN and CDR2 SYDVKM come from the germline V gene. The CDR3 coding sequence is TGTGCCAGCAGTTTTGTCTTGGACAGACCCTACGAGCAGTACTTC. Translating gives CASSFVLDRPYEQYF.

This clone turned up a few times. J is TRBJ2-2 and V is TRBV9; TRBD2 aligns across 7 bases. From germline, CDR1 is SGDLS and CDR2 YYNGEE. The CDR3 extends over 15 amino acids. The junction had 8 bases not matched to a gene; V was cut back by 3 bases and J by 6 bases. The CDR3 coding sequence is TGTGCCAGCAGCGCTAGCGGTGGAACCCCCGGGGAGCTGTTTTTT. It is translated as CASSASGGTPGELFF.